Below, one T cell receptor beta chain is given with its context. Its antigen is not identified. The data were taken from a study of shared clonotypes between healthy human individuals. At the level of the study: Donor ages ranged 18 to 49 years: a couple of women, a few men. The study's findings and limits: With a few donors compared, 4.5% to 6.5% of naive CD4 clonotypes were shared. Generation probabilities of non-shared clonotypes were lower (relative to those shared by all four donors). Sorted-subset sequencing, rarefaction showed, was incomplete despite large depth.

Profiling relied on immunoSEQ multiplex PCR, and the TCRdb table lists in-frame clones only, not all of them. The sample consists of more than 1,200,000 clones, approximately 98.5% of them appearing once. Sequencing input: naive CD4+ T cells sorted from blood. Stated subset: CD45RA+ positively selected. The receptor was derived from a man aged 25 to 40 in good health.

DNA of the CDR3: TGCGCCAGCAGCTCGGGCCGACTAGCGGGAGTATTCGATGAGCAGTTCTTC. Amino acids: CASSSGRLAGVFDEQFF. The V and J genes are TRBV5-1 and TRBJ2-1; 12 bases fit TRBD2. Germline V CDR1 and CDR2: SGHRS, YFSETQ. The CDR3 sequence is 17 residues long. V lost 3 bases and J lost 8; bases outside the gene matches: 12.